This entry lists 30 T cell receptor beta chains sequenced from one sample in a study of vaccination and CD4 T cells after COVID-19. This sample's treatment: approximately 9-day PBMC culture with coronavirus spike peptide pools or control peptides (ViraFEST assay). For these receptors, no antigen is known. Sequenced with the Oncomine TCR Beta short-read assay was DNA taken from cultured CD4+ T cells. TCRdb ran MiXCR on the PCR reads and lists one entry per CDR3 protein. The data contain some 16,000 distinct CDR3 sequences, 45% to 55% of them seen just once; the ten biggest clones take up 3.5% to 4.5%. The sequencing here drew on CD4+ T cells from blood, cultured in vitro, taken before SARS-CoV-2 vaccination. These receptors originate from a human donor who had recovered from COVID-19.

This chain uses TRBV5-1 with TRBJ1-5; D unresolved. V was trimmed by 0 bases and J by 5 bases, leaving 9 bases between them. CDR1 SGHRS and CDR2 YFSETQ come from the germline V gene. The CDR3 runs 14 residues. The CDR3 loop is CASSLGQPDQPQHF. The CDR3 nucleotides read TGCGCCAGCAGCTTGGGGCAGCCCGATCAGCCCCAGCATTTT.

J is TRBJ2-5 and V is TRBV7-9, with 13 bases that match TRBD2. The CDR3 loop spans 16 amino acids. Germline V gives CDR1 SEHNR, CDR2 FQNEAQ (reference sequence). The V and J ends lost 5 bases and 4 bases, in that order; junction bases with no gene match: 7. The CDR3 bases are TGTGCCAGCAGCCTAGGACTAGCGGGGGCCTCAGAGACCCAGTACTTC. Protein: CASSLGLAGASETQYF.

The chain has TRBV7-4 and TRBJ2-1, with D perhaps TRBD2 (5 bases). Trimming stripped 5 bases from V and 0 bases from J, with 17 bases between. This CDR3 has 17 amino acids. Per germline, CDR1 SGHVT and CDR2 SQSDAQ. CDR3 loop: CASSVVGGISSYNEQFF. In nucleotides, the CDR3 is TGTGCCAGCAGCGTAGTAGGAGGCATCAGCTCCTACAATGAGCAGTTCTTC.

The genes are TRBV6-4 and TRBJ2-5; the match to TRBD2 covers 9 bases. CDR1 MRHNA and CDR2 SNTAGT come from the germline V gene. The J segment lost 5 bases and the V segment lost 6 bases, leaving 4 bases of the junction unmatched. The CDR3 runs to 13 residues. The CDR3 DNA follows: TGTGCCAGCAGCAGTCTAGCGGGGGAGACCCAGTACTTC. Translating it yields CASSSLAGETQYF.

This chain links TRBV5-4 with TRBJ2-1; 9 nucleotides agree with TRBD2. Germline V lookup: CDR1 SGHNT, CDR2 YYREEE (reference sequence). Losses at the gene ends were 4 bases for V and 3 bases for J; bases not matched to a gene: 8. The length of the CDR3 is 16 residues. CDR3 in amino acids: CASSGPSGAYYNEQFF. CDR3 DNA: TGTGCCAGCAGCGGACCTAGCGGGGCTTACTACAATGAGCAGTTCTTC.

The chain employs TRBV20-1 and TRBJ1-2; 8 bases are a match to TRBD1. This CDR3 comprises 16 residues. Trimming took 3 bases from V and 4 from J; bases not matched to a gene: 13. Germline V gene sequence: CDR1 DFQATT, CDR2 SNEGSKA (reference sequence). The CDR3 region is CSARTSLGQGPYGYTF. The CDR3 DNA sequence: TGCAGTGCTAGGACAAGCCTAGGACAGGGCCCCTATGGCTACACCTTC.

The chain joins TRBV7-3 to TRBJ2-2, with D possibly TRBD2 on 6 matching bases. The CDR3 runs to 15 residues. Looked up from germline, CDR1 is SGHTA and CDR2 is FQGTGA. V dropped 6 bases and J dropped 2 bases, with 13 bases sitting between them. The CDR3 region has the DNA TGTGCCAGCAGAGAGCCGGGACTCAACACCGGGGAGCTGTTTTTT. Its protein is CASREPGLNTGELFF.

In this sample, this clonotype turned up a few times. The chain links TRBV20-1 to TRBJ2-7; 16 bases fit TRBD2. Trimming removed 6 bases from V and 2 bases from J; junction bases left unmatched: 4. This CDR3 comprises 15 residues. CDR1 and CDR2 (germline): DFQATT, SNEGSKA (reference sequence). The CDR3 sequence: CSASGLAGGTYEQYF. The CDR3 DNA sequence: TGCAGTGCCTCGGGACTAGCGGGGGGGACCTACGAGCAGTACTTC.

The CDR3 DNA is TGCAGTGCTGAATCTAGCGGGGGGCTGGGGGATACGCAGTATTTT. It encodes CSAESSGGLGDTQYF. This chain connects TRBV20-1 to TRBJ2-3; 11 positions agree with TRBD2. This CDR3 spans 15 amino acids. V shed 5 bases, J shed 6 bases, and the junction held 10 bases outside the gene matches. Germline values: CDR1 DFQATT, CDR2 SNEGSKA (reference sequence).

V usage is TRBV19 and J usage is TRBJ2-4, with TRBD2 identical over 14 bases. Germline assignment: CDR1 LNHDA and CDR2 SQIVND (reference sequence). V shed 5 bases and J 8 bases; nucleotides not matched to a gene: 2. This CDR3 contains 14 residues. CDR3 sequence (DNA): TGTGCCAGTAGTGCGGGACTAGCGGGGGACATTCAGTACTTC. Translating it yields CASSAGLAGDIQYF. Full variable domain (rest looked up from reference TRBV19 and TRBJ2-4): DGGITQSPKYLFRKEGQNVTLSCEQNLNHDAMYWYRQDPGQGLRLIYYSQIVNDFQKGDIAEGYSVSREKKESFPLTVTSAQKNPTAFYLCASSAGLAGDIQYFGAGTRLSVL.

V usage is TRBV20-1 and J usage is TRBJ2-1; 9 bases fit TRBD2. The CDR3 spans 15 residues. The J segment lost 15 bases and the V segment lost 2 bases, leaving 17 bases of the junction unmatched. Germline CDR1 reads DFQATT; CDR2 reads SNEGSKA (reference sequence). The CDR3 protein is CSARPTLAGLSSLFF. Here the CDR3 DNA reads TGCAGTGCTAGACCTACTCTAGCGGGGCTCTCATCGCTGTTCTTC.

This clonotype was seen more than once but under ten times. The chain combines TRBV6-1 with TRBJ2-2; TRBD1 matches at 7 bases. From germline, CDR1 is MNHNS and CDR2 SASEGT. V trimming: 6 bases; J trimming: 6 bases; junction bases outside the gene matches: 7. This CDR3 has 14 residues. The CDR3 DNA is TGTGCCAGCAGACCCGACAGGGACGCCGGGGAGCTGTTTTTT. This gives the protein CASRPDRDAGELFF.

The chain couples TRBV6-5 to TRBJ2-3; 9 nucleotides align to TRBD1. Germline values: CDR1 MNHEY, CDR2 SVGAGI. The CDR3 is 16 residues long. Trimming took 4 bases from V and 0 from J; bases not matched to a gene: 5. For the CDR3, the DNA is TGTGCCAGCAGTTTCGGGGACAGGGCTAGCACAGATACGCAGTATTTT. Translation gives CASSFGDRASTDTQYF.

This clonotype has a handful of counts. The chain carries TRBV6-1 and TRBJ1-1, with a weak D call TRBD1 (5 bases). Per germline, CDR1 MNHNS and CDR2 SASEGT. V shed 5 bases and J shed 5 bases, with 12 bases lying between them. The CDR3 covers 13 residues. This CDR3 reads CASSTQGGTEAFF. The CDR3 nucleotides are TGTGCCAGCAGTACCCAGGGAGGGACTGAAGCTTTCTTT.

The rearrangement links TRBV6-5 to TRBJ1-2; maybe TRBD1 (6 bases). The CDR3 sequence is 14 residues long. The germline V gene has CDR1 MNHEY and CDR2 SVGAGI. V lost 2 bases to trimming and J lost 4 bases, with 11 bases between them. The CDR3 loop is CASSYDRRRYGYTF. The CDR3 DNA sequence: TGTGCCAGCAGTTACGACAGGCGCCGCTATGGCTACACCTTC.

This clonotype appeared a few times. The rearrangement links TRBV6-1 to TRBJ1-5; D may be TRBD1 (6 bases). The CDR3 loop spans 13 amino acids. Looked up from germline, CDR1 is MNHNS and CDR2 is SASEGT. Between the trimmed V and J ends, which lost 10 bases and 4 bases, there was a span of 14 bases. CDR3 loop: CAISRGSNQPQHF. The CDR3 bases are TGTGCCATCTCGAGGGGGTCGAATCAGCCCCAGCATTTT.

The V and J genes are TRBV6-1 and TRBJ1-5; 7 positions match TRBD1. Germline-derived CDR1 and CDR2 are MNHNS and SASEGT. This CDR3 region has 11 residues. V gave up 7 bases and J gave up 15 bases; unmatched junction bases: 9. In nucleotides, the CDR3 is TGTGCCAGCATCGGGACAGCCCGTCCGCATTTT. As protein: CASIGTARPHF.

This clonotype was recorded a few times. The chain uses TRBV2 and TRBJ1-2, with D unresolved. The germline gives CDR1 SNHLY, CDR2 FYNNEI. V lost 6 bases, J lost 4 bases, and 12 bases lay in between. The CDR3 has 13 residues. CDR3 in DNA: TGTGCCAGCAGCTTGAGGGAGCTCTATGGCTACACCTTC. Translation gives CASSLRELYGYTF.

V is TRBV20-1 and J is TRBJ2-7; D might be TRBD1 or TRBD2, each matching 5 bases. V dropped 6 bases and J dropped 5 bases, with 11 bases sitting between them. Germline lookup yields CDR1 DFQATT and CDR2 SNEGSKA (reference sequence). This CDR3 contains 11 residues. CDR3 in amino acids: CSAPGRNEQYF. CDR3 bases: TGCAGTGCCCCGGGACGCAACGAGCAGTACTTC.

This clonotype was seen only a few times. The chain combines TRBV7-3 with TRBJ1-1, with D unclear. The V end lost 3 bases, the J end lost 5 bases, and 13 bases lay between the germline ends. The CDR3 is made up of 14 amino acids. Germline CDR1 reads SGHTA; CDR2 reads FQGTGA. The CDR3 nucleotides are TGTGCCAGCAGCTTTTCAGAGGTAGGAACTGAAGCTTTCTTT. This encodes CASSFSEVGTEAFF.

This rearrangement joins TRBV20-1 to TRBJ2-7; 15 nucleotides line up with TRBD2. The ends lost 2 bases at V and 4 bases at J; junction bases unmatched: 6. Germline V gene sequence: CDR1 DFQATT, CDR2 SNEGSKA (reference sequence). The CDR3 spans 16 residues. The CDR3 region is CSARPGLAGGRYEQYF. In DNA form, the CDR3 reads TGCAGTGCTAGACCAGGACTAGCGGGGGGGCGTTACGAGCAGTACTTC.

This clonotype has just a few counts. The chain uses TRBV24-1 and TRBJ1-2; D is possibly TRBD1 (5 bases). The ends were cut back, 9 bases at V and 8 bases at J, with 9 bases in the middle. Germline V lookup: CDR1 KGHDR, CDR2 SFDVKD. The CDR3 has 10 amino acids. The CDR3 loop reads CATRDVGYTF. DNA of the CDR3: TGTGCCACCCGGGACGTAGGCTACACCTTC.

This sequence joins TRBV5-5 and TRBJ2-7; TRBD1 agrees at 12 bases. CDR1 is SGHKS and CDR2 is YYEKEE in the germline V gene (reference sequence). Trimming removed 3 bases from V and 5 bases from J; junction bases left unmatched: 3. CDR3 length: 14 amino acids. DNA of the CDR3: TGTGCCAGCAGCTGGGACAGGGGGCTAAACGAGCAGTACTTC. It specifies CASSWDRGLNEQYF.

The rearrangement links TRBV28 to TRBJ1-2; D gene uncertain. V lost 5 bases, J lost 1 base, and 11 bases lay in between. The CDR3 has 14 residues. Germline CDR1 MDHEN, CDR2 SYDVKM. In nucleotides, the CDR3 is TGTGCCAGCAGTACCAGAATGGGTAACTATGGCTACACCTTC. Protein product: CASSTRMGNYGYTF.

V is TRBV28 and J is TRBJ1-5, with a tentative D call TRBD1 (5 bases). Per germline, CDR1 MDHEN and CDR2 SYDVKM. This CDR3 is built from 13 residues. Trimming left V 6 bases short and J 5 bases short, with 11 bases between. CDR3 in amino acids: CASSPQGHQPQHF. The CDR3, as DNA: TGTGCCAGCAGCCCTCAGGGACATCAGCCCCAGCATTTT.

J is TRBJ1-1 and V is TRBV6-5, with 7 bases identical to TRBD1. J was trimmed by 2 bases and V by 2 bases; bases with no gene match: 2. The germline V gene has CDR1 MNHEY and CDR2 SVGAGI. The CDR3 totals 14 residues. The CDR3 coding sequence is TGTGCCAGCAGTTACCAGGGGGATAACACTGAAGCTTTCTTT. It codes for CASSYQGDNTEAFF.

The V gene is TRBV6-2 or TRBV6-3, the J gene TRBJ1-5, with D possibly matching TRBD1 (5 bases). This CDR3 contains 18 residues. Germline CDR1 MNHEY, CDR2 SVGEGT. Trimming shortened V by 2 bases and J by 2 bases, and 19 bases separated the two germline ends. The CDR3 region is CASSYNSFTQVGNQPQHF. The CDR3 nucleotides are TGTGCCAGCAGTTACAACTCCTTCACACAGGTGGGCAATCAGCCCCAGCATTTT.

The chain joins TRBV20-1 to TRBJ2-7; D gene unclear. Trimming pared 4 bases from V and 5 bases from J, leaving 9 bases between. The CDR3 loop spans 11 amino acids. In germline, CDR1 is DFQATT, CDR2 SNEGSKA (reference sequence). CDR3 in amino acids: CSANWINEQYF. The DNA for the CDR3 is TGCAGTGCTAACTGGATAAACGAGCAGTACTTC.

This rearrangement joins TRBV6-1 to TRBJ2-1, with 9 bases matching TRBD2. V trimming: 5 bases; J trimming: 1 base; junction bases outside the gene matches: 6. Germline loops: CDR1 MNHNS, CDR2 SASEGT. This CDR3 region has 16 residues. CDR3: CASSQSSGSSYNEQFF. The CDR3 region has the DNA TGTGCCAGCAGTCAGAGTAGCGGGAGTTCCTACAATGAGCAGTTCTTC.

CDR3 coding DNA: TGTGCCAGCAGCGCCGACGGACTAGTGGAGACCCAGTACTTC. Translation gives CASSADGLVETQYF. The V gene is TRBV11-3, the J gene TRBJ2-5; 7 nucleotides agree with TRBD2. The germline CDR1 and CDR2 sequences are SGHNT and YENEEA. The CDR3 is made up of 14 amino acids. The ends lost 5 bases at V and 5 bases at J; junction bases unmatched: 8.